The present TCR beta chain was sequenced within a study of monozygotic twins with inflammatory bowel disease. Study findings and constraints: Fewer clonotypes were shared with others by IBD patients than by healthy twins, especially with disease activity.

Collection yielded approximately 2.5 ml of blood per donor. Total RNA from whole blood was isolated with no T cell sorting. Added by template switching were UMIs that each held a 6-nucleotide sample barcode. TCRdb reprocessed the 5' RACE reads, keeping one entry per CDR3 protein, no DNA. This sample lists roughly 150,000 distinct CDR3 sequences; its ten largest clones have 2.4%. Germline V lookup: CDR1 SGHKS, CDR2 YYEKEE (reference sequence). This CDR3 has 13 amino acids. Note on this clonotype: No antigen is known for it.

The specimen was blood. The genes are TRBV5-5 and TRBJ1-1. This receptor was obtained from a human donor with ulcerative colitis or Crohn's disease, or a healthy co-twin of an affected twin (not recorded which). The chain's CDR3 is CASSLSEDTEAFF.